This TCR beta chain originates from a study of blood T cell repertoires in COVID-19. The wider study: The United States, Italy and Spain were the sources of the acute and convalescent COVID-19 samples. T cells, B-cell-depleted T cells, or PBMCs supplied cDNA or gDNA.

In the original workflow: Estimation of nucleated cell counts was performed using reference gene primer amplification. TCRdb's table, derived via immunoSEQ multiplex PCR, lists solely in-frame clones and lacks some. V and J calls and clone size are given by that table; D and trimming were obtained from the DNA. In the table there are about 43,000 clones, around 86% of which are singletons. There are 13 residues in the CDR3. Trimming removed 2 bases from V and 1 base from J, with 5 bases in between. CDR1 and CDR2 from the germline V gene are SGHAT and FQNNGV. J is TRBJ2-5 and V is TRBV11-2; D gene ambiguous. The sequence derives from a human donor in a cohort sampled during active COVID-19. Sequenced material: peripheral blood. The CDR3 spells CASSLYLQETQYF. The CDR3 DNA sequence: TGTGCCAGCAGCTTATATCTCCAAGAGACCCAGTACTTC.